This T cell receptor (beta chain) emerged from a study of T cells in Graves' hyperthyroidism and ophthalmopathy. Study outcomes and limitations: Blood samples included most of the expanded thyroid clonotypes exceeding 0.001.

Thyroid ultrasound and orbital computed tomography, with clinical symptoms and serum thyroxine and TRAb, informed diagnoses. It was RNA transcripts that yielded the amplified TCR beta CDR3 regions. In the first-round RT-PCR of the TCR CDR3, the HTBI primer set was used. In TCRdb, the multiplex PCR reads were re-called with MiXCR into one record per CDR3 protein. The sample has about 380,000 distinct CDR3 sequences; under 20% are singletons. This clonotype was found many times. The antigen is not known. The germline V gene has CDR1 SNHLY and CDR2 FYNNEI. Trimming removed 4 bases at V and 8 bases at J, with 12 bases between. CDR3 length: 13 amino acids.

The chain employs TRBV2 and TRBJ2-1, with D perhaps TRBD1 (6 bases). This receptor was taken from a young man with Graves' ophthalmopathy. Specimen: blood. This CDR3 reads CASSANRADEQFF. Here the CDR3 DNA reads TGTGCCAGCAGTGCGAACAGGGCCGATGAGCAGTTCTTC.